Given below is one TCR beta chain in context. Its matching antigen is unknown. With 5 bases removed from V and 3 bases from J, the gap between germline ends came to 29 bases. The CDR3 extends over 20 amino acids. The germline V gene encodes CDR1 LGHNA and CDR2 YNFKEQ. The sample comes from a study of beta chain features in type 1 diabetes. Study-level findings and limits: Shortening that was moderate but significant affected the TCRB CDR3s of Type 1 diabetes patients in all four CD4+ subsets. Any role of HLA type in TCRB rearrangement remained unresolved here. Relative to healthy donors, patients appeared to have naive, central memory and Treg TCRB repertoires that were more similar.

Of the isolated RNA, all was reverse transcribed, and so the sequenced material was expressed TCRB transcripts. The data were produced by immunoSEQ multiplex PCR, yet TCRdb's version contains in-frame clones alone and is incomplete. The top ten clones hold approximately 4% of a sample with about 240,000 clones, about 25% of them seen once. It was via CD45RO/CCR7/CD25/CD127/CD95/CD27 that CD4+ naive, central memory, regulatory and stem cell-like memory cells were sorted. The V call is TRBV4-2, the J call TRBJ2-4, with a weak D call TRBD1 (6 bases). The clonotype was recovered from a man between 25 and 39 years old in good health. The sample comprised central memory CD4+ T cells from blood. This CDR3 reads CASSLNRDTERSRGKNIQYF. CDR3 nucleotides: TGTGCCAGCAGCTTAAACCGGGACACGGAACGTAGCCGGGGCAAAAACATTCAGTACTTC.